This T cell receptor beta chain was identified in a study of T cell repertoires in cytomegalovirus infection. Trimming removed 5 bases from V and 7 bases from J, with 17 bases in between. CDR1 is DFQATT, CDR2 SNEGSKA, per germline (reference sequence). The CDR3 runs 14 residues. TCRdb ran MiXCR on the reads and lists one entry per CDR3 protein. This sample has a few hundred thousand distinct CDR3 sequences, with less than 25% found just once. The count of this clonotype is one. The antigen remains unidentified. Sequenced material: cultured PBMCs, taken from culture after CMV antigen stimulation. The chain is built from TRBV20-1 and TRBJ1-4, with D unclear. The sequence derives from a human donor in good health (CMV status not recorded). Some clones in this sample may be carry-over from other donors' samples. As DNA, the CDR3 is TGCAGTGCTCCCGAGGTGGACCGTGGTGAAAAACTGTTTTTT. Encoded protein: CSAPEVDRGEKLFF.